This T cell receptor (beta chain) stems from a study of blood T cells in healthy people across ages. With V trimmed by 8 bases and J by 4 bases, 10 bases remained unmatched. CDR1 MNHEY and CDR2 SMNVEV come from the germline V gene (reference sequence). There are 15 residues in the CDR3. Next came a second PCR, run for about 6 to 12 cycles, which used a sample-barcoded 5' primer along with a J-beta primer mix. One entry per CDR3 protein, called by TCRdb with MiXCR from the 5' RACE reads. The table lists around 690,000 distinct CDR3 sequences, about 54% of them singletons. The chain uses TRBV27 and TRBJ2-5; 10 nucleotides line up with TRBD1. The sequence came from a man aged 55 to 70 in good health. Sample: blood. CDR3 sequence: CASGTSDRGRETQYF. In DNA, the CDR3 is TGTGCCAGCGGGACTTCAGACAGGGGGCGAGAGACCCAGTACTTC.